The T cell receptor beta chain described here comes from a study of tumor-infiltrating lymphocytes in primary liver carcinoma. Study in general: Primary liver carcinoma in the patients was surgically resected.

Blood RNA was derived from unsorted whole blood, and germline DNA was extracted too. Preoperatively, peripheral blood was drawn, 4 to 4.5 milliliters in total. This clonotype was recorded at least ten times. A constant-region primer served to make TCR beta cDNA from about 0.5 ug total RNA. Sequencing libraries for TCR beta derived from three nested multiplex PCR rounds that used slightly modified ARM-PCR. Each CDR3 protein is one row after TCRdb ran MiXCR on the multiplex PCR reads. There are about 200,000 distinct CDR3 sequences in the sample; around three fifths occur only once, and around 7.1% lies in the top ten. The sample consisted of peripheral blood. The TCR comes from a woman in her sixties or seventies with primary liver carcinoma and hepatitis B virus infection.

CDR3 in DNA: TGTGCCAGCAGCACACTAGCGGGAGTATCCGGGGAGCTGTTTTTT. This gives the protein CASSTLAGVSGELFF. The chain uses TRBV12-3 or TRBV12-4 and TRBJ2-2; 11 bases line up with TRBD2. The CDR3 is made up of 15 amino acids. With 6 bases clipped from V and 6 bases from J, the junction kept 6 bases outside the gene matches.